The source of this TCR beta chain is a study of cytomegalovirus exposure and HLA in healthy donors. Regarding the study as a whole: Differences between HLA loci emerged in a later analysis of TCR association rates, with DRB1 most and HLA-C fewest. Most TCR beta V segments were productive about 87% or about 30% of the time in an earlier analysis. Available immune exposure information covered CMV serostatus only. The study carried out a later analysis of TCR beta sequences. It associated some 17,000 of them with specific HLA alleles at a false discovery rate of 0.05.

The study ran its PCR with 60 Vbeta and 13 Jbeta primers. Libraries were prepared by immunoSEQ multiplex PCR; TCRdb keeps only in-frame clonotypes and omits some of them. The table shows roughly 240,000 clones, with roughly 80% occurring only once. Trimming took off 3 bases at V and 8 bases at J, with 16 bases between the two ends. CDR3 length equals 14 residues. Germline CDR1 and CDR2: MGHRA and YSYEKL. With respect to this clone: Its antigen remains unidentified.

The TCR sequence derives from a woman in her thirties or forties in good health and CMV-seropositive. This chain connects TRBV4-1 to TRBJ1-2; a weak D match, TRBD1 (5 bases). Sequenced material: PBMCs. DNA of the CDR3: TGCGCCAGCAGCCATTTTCAGGGTATTTGGGGCTACACCTTC. Translating gives CASSHFQGIWGYTF.